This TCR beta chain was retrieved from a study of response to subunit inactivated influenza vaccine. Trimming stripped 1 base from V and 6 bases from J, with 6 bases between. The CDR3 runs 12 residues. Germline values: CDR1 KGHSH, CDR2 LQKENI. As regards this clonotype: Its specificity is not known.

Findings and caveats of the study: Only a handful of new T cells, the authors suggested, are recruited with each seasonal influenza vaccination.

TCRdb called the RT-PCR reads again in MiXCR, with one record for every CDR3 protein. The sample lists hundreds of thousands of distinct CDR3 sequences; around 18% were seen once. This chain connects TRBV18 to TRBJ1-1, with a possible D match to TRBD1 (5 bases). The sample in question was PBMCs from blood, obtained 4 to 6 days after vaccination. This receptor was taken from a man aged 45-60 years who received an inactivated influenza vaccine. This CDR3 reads CASSPQTAEAFF. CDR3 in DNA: TGTGCCAGCTCACCACAGACAGCTGAAGCTTTCTTT.